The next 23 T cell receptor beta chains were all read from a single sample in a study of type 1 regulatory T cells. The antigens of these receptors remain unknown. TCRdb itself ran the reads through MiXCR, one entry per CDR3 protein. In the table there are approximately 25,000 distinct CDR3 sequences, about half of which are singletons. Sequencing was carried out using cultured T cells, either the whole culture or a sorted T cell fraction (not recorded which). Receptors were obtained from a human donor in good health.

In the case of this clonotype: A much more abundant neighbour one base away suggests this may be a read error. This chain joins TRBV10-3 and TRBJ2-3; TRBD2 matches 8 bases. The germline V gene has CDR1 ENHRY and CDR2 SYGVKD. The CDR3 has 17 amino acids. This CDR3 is CATSESTLRGVTDTQYF. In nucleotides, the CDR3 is TGTGCCACCAGTGAGTCGACCCTGCGGGGGGTCACAGATACGCAGTATTTT.

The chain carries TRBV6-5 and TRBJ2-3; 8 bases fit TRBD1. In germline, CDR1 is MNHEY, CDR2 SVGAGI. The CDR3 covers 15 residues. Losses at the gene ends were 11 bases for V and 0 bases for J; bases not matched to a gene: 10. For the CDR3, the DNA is TGTGCCGTAGGGGAACAGGGGGGAAGCACAGATACGCAGTATTTT. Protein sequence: CAVGEQGGSTDTQYF.

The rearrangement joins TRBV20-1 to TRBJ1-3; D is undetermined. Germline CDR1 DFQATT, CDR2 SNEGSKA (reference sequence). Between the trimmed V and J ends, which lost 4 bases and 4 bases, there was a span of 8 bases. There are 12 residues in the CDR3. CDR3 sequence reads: CSAKTIGNTIYF. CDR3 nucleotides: TGCAGTGCTAAGACAATAGGAAACACCATATATTTT.

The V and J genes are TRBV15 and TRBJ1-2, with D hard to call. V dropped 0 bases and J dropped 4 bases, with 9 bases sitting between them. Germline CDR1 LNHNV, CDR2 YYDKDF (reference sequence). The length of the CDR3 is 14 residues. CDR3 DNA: TGTGCCACCAGCAGAGATAATCCCCTCTATGGCTACACCTTC. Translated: CATSRDNPLYGYTF. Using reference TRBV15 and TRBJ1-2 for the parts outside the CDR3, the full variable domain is DAMVIQNPRYQVTQFGKPVTLSCSQTLNHNVMYWYQQKSSQAPKLLFHYYDKDFNNEADTPDNFQSRRPNTSFCFLDIRSPGLGDTAMYLCATSRDNPLYGYTFGSGTRLTVV.

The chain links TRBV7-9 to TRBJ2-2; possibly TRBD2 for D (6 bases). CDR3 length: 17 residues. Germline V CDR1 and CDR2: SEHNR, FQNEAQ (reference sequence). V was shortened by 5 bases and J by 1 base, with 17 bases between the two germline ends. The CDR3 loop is CASSVYWEEGNTGELFF. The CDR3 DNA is TGTGCCAGCAGCGTCTATTGGGAGGAGGGGAACACCGGGGAGCTGTTTTTT.

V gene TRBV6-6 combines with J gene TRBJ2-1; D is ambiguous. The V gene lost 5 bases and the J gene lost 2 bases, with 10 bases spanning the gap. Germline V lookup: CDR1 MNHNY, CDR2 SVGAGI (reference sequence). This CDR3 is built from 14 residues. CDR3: CASSGRRAYNEQFF. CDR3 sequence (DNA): TGTGCCAGCAGTGGCCGGCGCGCCTACAATGAGCAGTTCTTC.

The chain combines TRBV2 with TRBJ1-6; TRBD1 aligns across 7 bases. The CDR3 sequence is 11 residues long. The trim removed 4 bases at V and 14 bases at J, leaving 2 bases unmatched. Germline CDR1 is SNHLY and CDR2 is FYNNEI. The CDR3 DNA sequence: TGTGCCAGCAGTGGGACAGGTTCCCTCCACTTT. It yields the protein CASSGTGSLHF.

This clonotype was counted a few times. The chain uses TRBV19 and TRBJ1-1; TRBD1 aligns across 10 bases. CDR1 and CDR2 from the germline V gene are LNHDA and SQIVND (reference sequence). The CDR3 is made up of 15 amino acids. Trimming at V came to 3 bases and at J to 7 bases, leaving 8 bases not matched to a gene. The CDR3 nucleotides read TGTGCCAGTAGTATCCCCGGGACAGGGGTGAGTGAAGCTTTCTTT. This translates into CASSIPGTGVSEAFF.

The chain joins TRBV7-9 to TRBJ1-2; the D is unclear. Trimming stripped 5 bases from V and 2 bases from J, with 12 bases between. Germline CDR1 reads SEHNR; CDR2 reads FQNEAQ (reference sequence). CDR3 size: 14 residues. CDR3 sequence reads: CASSMAGVNYGYTF. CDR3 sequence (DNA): TGTGCCAGCAGCATGGCTGGGGTCAACTATGGCTACACCTTC.

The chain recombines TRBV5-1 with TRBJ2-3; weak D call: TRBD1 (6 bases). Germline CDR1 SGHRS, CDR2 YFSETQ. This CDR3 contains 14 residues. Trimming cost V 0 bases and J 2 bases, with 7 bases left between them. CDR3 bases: TGCGCCAGCAGCTTGGGGACAGTCACAGATACGCAGTATTTT. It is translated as CASSLGTVTDTQYF.

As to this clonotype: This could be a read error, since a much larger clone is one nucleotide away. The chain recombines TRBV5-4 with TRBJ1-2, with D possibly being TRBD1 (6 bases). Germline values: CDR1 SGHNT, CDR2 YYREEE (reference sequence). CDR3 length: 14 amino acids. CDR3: CASSLDRVMGGYAF. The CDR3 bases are TGTGCCAGCAGCTTGGACAGGGTAATGGGTGGCTACGCCTTC.

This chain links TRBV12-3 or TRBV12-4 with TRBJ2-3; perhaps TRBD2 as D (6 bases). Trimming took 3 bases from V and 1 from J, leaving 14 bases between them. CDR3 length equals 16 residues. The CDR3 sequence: CASSFLGRWGTDTQYF. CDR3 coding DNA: TGTGCCAGCAGTTTTCTTGGGAGGTGGGGCACAGATACGCAGTATTTT.

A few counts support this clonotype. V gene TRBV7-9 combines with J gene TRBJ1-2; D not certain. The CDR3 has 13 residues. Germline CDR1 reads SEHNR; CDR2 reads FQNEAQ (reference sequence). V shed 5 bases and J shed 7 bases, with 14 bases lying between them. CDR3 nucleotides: TGTGCCAGCAGCCAAGGTTCGGGAATTGGCTACACCTTC. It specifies CASSQGSGIGYTF.

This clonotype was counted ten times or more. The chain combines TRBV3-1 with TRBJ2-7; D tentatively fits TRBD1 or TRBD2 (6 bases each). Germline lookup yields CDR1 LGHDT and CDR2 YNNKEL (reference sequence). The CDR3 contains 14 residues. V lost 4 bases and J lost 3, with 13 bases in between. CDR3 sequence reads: CASSRHGGDYEQYF. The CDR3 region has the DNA TGTGCCAGCAGCCGTCACGGGGGCGACTACGAGCAGTACTTC.

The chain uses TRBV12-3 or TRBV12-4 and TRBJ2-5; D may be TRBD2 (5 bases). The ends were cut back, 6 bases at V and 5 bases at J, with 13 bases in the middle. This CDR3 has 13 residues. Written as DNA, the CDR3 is TGTGCCAGCAGAGTTACTAGGTCTGAGACCCAGTACTTC. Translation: CASRVTRSETQYF.

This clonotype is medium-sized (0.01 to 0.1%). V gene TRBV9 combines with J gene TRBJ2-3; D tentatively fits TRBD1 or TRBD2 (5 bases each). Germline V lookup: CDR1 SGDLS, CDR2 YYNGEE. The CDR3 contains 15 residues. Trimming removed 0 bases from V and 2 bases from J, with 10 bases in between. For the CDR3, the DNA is TGTGCCAGCAGCGTAGGGCGAGGGACCACAGATACGCAGTATTTT. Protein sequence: CASSVGRGTTDTQYF.

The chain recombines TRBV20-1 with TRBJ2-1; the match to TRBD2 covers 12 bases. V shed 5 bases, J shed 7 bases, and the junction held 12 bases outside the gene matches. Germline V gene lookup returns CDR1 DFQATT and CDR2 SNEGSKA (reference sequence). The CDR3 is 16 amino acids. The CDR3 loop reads CSASILAGGKINEQFF. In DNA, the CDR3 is TGCAGTGCTTCGATTCTAGCGGGGGGGAAAATAAATGAGCAGTTCTTC.

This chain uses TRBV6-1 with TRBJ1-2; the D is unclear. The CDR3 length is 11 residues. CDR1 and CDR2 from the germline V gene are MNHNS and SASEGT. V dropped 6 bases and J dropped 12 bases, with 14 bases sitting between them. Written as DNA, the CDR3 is TGTGCCAGCAGCTGGACCCCCCGGAACACCTTC. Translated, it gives CASSWTPRNTF.

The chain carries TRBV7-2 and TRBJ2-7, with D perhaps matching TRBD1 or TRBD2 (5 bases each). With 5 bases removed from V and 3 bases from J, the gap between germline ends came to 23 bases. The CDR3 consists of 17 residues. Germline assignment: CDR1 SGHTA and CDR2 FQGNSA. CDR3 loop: CASSRTSGTPNYYEQYF. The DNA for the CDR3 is TGTGCCAGCAGCCGTACCTCCGGGACCCCTAATTACTACGAGCAGTACTTC.

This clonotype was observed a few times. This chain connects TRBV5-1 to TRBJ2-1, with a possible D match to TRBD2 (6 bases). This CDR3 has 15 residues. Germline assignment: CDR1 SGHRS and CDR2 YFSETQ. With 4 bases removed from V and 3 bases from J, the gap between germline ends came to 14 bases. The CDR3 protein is CASSLGTLDYNEQFF. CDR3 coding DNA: TGCGCCAGCAGCCTCGGGACTCTCGACTACAATGAGCAGTTCTTC.

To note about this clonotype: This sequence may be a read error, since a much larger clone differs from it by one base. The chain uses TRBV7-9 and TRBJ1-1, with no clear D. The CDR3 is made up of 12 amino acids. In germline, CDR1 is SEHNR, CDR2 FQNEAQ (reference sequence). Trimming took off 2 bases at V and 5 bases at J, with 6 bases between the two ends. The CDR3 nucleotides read TGTGCCAGCAGCTTAAGTGGGACTGAAGCTTTCTTT. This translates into CASSLSGTEAFF. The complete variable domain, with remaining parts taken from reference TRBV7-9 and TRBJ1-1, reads DTGVSQNPRHKITKRGQNVTFRCDPISEHNRLYWYRQTLGQGPEFLTYFQNEAQLEKSRLLSDRFSAERPKGSFSTLEIQRTEQGDSAMYLCASSLSGTEAFFGQGTRLTVV.

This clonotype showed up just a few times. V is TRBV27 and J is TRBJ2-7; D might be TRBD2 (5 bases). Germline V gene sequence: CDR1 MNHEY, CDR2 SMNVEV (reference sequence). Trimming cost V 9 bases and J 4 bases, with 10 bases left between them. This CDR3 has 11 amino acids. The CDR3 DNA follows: TGTGCCAGTAGAAGAGGGTACGAGCAGTACTTC. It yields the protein CASRRGYEQYF.

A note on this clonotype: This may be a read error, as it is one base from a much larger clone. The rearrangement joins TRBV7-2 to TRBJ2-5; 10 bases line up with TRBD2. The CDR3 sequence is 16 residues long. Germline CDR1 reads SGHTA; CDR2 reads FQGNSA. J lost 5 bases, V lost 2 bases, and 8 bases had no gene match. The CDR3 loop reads CASSLSASGSGETQYF. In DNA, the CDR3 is TGTGCCAGCAGCTTATCGGCTAGCGGGAGTGGGGAGACCCAGTACTTC. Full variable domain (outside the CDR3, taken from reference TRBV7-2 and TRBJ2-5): GAGVSQSPSNKVTEKGKDVELRCDPISGHTALYWYRQSLGQGLEFLIYFQGNSAPDKSGLPSDRFSAERTGGSVSTLTIQRTQQEDSAVYLCASSLSASGSGETQYFGPGTRLLVL.